Each of the 7 T cell receptor beta chains below was sequenced from the same sample in a study of T cell responses to AZD1222 COVID-19 vaccine. Clones were read by immunoSEQ multiplex PCR, and TCRdb kept only the in-frame ones, dropping some. The sample carries roughly 120,000 clones, 80% to 90% recorded once. Sequencing was performed on peripheral blood, taken on day 0 of AZD1222 vaccination. The receptors originated from an adult in good health.

The rearrangement links TRBV2 to TRBJ1-6; D is unclear. The CDR3 length is 15 residues. V was cut by 2 bases and J by 7 bases, with 12 bases left in between. The V gene's germline CDR1 is SNHLY and CDR2 FYNNEI. The CDR3 here is CASSELGRANSPLHF. DNA for the CDR3: TGTGCCAGCAGTGAACTTGGGCGGGCCAATTCACCCCTCCACTTT.

The V gene is TRBV19, the J gene TRBJ1-5; TRBD1 agrees at 8 bases. Germline values: CDR1 LNHDA, CDR2 SQIVND (reference sequence). J lost 2 bases, V lost 6 bases, and 9 bases had no gene match. CDR3 size: 16 residues. CDR3 loop: CASSHLGQGGNQPQHF. The CDR3 DNA reads as TGTGCCAGTAGCCACCTTGGACAGGGAGGCAATCAGCCCCAGCATTTT.

A few counts support this clone. The J gene is TRBJ2-7, the V gene TRBV10-3; 8 bases fit TRBD1. The CDR3 loop spans 14 amino acids. Germline V gene sequence: CDR1 ENHRY, CDR2 SYGVKD. The V and J ends lost 6 bases and 5 bases, in that order; junction bases with no gene match: 9. The CDR3 nucleotides read TGTGCCATCAGATCAGACAGGGGTGGAGACGAGCAGTACTTC. Translated: CAIRSDRGGDEQYF.

The chain is built from TRBV3-1 (or the pseudogene TRBV3-2) and TRBJ1-6; 7 bases are a match to TRBD1. With V trimmed by 4 bases and J by 8 bases, 8 bases remained unmatched. The CDR3 consists of 15 residues. Looked up from germline, CDR1 is LGHDT and CDR2 is YNNKEL (reference sequence). The CDR3 DNA sequence: TGTGCCAGCAGCCCGCCGGGACAGAATCATTCACCCCTCCACTTT. Amino acid sequence: CASSPPGQNHSPLHF.

The rearrangement uses TRBV9 and TRBJ1-2; D uncertain. Trimming stripped 2 bases from V and 5 bases from J, with 7 bases between. Germline V gives CDR1 SGDLS, CDR2 YYNGEE. The CDR3 runs to 12 residues. The CDR3 nucleotides read TGTGCCAGCAGCGTTTTGGGTTATGGCTACACCTTC. Amino acid sequence: CASSVLGYGYTF.

This clone is a singleton in its sample. The gene calls are TRBV9 and TRBJ1-2; D remains ambiguous. The CDR3 spans 13 residues. Trimming stripped 6 bases from V and 6 bases from J, with 15 bases between. Germline V gene lookup returns CDR1 SGDLS and CDR2 YYNGEE. CDR3 protein: CASTSGSLDGYTF. The CDR3 coding sequence is TGTGCCAGCACGTCGGGATCTCTCGATGGCTACACCTTC. The whole variable domain, filled in from reference TRBV9 and TRBJ1-2, reads DSGVTQTPKHLITATGQRVTLRCSPRSGDLSVYWYQQSLDQGLQFLIQYYNGEERAKGNILERFSAQQFPDLHSELNLSSLELGDSALYFCASTSGSLDGYTFGSGTRLTVV.

In its sample, this clone was seen many times. DNA for the CDR3: TGTGCCACCCAGCGGGGAGACACCTGGACTTACAATGAGCAGTTCTTC. It specifies CATQRGDTWTYNEQFF. The V and J genes are TRBV28 and TRBJ2-1, with 7 bases matching TRBD2. The V gene's germline CDR1 is MDHEN and CDR2 SYDVKM. This CDR3 has 16 amino acids. V lost 10 bases, J lost 4 bases, and 16 bases stayed unmatched.